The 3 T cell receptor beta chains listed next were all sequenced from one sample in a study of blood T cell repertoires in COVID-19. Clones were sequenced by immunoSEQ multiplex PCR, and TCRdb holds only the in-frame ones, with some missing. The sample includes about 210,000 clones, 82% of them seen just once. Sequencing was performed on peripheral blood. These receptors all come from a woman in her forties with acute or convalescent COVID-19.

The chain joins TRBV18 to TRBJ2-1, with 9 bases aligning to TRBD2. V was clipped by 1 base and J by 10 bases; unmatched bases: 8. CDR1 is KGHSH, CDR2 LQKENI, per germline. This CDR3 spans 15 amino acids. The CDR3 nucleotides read TGTGCCAGCTCACCACGGCGGGAGGGCCCCACAGAGCAGTTCTTC. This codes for CASSPRREGPTEQFF.

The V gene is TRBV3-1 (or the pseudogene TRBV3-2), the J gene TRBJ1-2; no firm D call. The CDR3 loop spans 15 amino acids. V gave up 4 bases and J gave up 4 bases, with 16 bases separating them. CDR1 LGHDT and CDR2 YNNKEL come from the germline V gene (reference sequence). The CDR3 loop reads CASSPPGTELYGYTF. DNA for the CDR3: TGTGCCAGCAGCCCCCCAGGCACTGAACTCTATGGCTACACCTTC.

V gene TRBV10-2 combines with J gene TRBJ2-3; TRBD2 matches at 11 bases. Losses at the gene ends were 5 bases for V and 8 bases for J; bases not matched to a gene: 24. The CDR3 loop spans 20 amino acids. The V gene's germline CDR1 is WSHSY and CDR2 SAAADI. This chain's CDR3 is CASSQTGTSGNRPGGGTQYF. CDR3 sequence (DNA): TGCGCCAGCAGTCAAACCGGGACTAGCGGAAATAGACCGGGGGGAGGTACGCAGTATTTT.